The rows below give T cell receptor beta chains drawn from one sample of a study of blood T cell repertoires in COVID-19. Some clones are missing from TCRdb's copy, which holds only in-frame ones; the method was immunoSEQ multiplex PCR. The data show some 200,000 clones, roughly 92% seen once. The material sequenced was peripheral blood. The receptor set was obtained from a man younger than 45 with COVID-19, enrolled during active disease. Each CDR3 is given with its conserved first and last residue. The order of the fields is J gene, clone size, D gene, V gene, CDR3 DNA, CDR3 protein. A D gene is named only where the DNA matches it firmly. Clone sizes are given selectively: once, few, many, or a class where the clone is expanded.

TRBJ2-5	.	.	TRBV10-3	TGTGCCATCAGCGATCAGGGCCCGGAGACCCAGTACTTC	CAISDQGPETQYF
TRBJ2-6	.	TRBD2	TRBV18	TGTGCCAGCTCTGGGACTAGCGGGGGGTCCCCTACTTCGTCCTCTGGGGCCAACGTCCTGACTTTC	CASSGTSGGSPTSSSGANVLTF
TRBJ2-7	.	TRBD1	TRBV4-1	TGCGCCAGCAGCCAAGATTCCGGCAGGGGGATGTACGAGCAGTACTTC	CASSQDSGRGMYEQYF
TRBJ1-2	.	.	TRBV29-1	TGCAGCGTCGGTTCCCTAGGGGTTAACTATGGCTACACCTTC	CSVGSLGVNYGYTF
TRBJ2-3	.	TRBD2	TRBV29-1	TGCAGCGTTGAGCGGGGGGGCACAGATACGCAGTATTTT	CSVERGGTDTQYF
TRBJ2-3	.	TRBD2	TRBV7-9	TGTGCCACCTCTTCGACTAGCGGGGGGGCGGGTGATACGCAGTATTTT	CATSSTSGGAGDTQYF
TRBJ1-2	.	.	TRBV15	TGTGCCACCAGCAGAGATCGGGAAAGTAACTATGGCTACACCTTC	CATSRDRESNYGYTF
TRBJ1-5	.	.	TRBV18	TGTGCCAGCTCACCACAGGACCGGTTTAGCGACGAGCCCCAGCATTTT	CASSPQDRFSDEPQHF
TRBJ2-7	.	.	TRBV5-1	TGCGCCAGCAGCCAGGACAGCTACGAGCAGTACTTC	CASSQDSYEQYF
TRBJ1-2	.	.	TRBV7-2	TGTGCCAGCAGCCCTCATGGGACTGGAGCTAACTATGGCTACACCTTC	CASSPHGTGANYGYTF
TRBJ1-4	.	.	TRBV10-3	TGTGCCACACAGCGGGGGGGCGGTAGTACTGAAAAACTGTTTTTT	CATQRGGGSTEKLFF
TRBJ2-3	once	TRBD1	TRBV11-3	TGTGCCAGCAGCGCCACAGGGGGCTCTGCAGATACGCAGTATTTT	CASSATGGSADTQYF
TRBJ2-3	.	TRBD2	TRBV6-4	TGTGCCAGCAGTCCCAGACTAGCGGCCAGCACAGATACGCAGTATTTT	CASSPRLAASTDTQYF
TRBJ2-3	.	.	TRBV6-5	TGTGCCAGCAGCAGAATAGATACGCAGTATTTT	CASSRIDTQYF
TRBJ2-7	.	.	TRBV5-1	TGCGCCAGCAGCTTGCATGAGGGCGAGCAGTACTTC	CASSLHEGEQYF
TRBJ1-2	.	TRBD1	TRBV9	TGTGCCAGCAGCATCGACTTGACAGGGCTCGACTATGGCTACACCTTC	CASSIDLTGLDYGYTF
TRBJ1-5	once	.	TRBV6-1	TGTGCCAGCAGTGAATTCGGGGGTAGCAATCAGCCCCAGCATTTT	CASSEFGGSNQPQHF
TRBJ1-1	once	.	TRBV30	TGTGCCTTCGGGGGTTCCACTGAAGCTTTCTTT	CAFGGSTEAFF
TRBJ2-7	.	.	TRBV6-4	TGTGCCAGCAGCCTGACTTCGACAGAGAGAGGTTACGAGCAGTACTTC	CASSLTSTERGYEQYF
TRBJ2-1	.	.	TRBV11-2	TGTGCCAGCAGCTCACAACTAGCTTCCTACAATGAGCAGTTCTTC	CASSSQLASYNEQFF
TRBJ1-6	.	.	TRBV27	TGTGCCAGCAGTTCGGGGTCATATAATTCACCCCTCCACTTT	CASSSGSYNSPLHF
TRBJ2-7	once	TRBD1	TRBV27	TGTGCCAGCAGCCGGGACAGGGGACGGCCCTACGAGCAGTACTTC	CASSRDRGRPYEQYF
TRBJ2-5	.	TRBD2	TRBV6-5	TGTGCCAGCAGCTCAGCGGGGGCGAAACAAGAGACCCAGTACTTC	CASSSAGAKQETQYF
TRBJ2-1	.	TRBD2	TRBV2	TGTGCCAGCAGGAAGACTAGCGGGGGGGCCCATGAGCAGTTCTTC	CASRKTSGGAHEQFF
TRBJ1-5	.	.	TRBV19	TGTGCCAGTAGAGTAGAAGGGGTTCAGCCCCAGCATTTT	CASRVEGVQPQHF
TRBJ1-5	once	TRBD1	TRBV5-5	TGTGCCAGCAGCTTGGACAGGGGGACCAATCAGCCCCAGCATTTT	CASSLDRGTNQPQHF
TRBJ2-3	.	TRBD1	TRBV19	TGTGCCAGTAGTGGACAGGGTTATGGCACAGATACGCAGTATTTT	CASSGQGYGTDTQYF
TRBJ1-1	.	.	TRBV6-5	TGTGCCAGCAGTTACAAGGGAGGCACTGAAGCTTTCTTT	CASSYKGGTEAFF
TRBJ1-1	.	.	TRBV2	TGTGCCAGCACAGGGATGAACACTGAAGCTTTCTTT	CASTGMNTEAFF
TRBJ1-6	.	.	TRBV7-2	TGTGCCAGCAGCTTAGTGGGGGAGCGGGATTCACCCCTCCACTTT	CASSLVGERDSPLHF
TRBJ2-3	.	.	TRBV18	TGTGCCAGCTCACTACGGGGGGCGCCCAGCACAGATACGCAGTATTTT	CASSLRGAPSTDTQYF
TRBJ2-7	.	TRBD2	TRBV5-4	TGTGCCAGCAGCTCACTCCAGACTAGCGGGGGTCGCGAGCAGTACTTC	CASSSLQTSGGREQYF
TRBJ2-1	.	TRBD2	TRBV7-2	TGTGCCAGCAGCTTAGTGCGGGGGGGAACGGGTGAGCAGTTCTTC	CASSLVRGGTGEQFF
TRBJ2-1	.	TRBD1	TRBV6-1	TGTGCCAGCAGTGGGGACAGGGCATACTCCTACAATGAGCAGTTCTTC	CASSGDRAYSYNEQFF
TRBJ2-4	.	TRBD2	TRBV6-1	TGTGCCAGCAGTGAATGGGAGGGGACAGCCAAAAACATTCAGTACTTC	CASSEWEGTAKNIQYF
TRBJ1-1	few	TRBD1	TRBV6-5	TGTGCCAGCAGTTACTCCGGACAGGGGGCAAGGGGAGCTTTCTTT	CASSYSGQGARGAFF
TRBJ1-2	.	TRBD1	TRBV5-4	TGTGCCAGCAGCTTAGAGCCCGGACAGGCCTATGGCTACACCTTC	CASSLEPGQAYGYTF
TRBJ2-1	.	.	TRBV9	TGTGCCAGCAGCATACTAGGCTCCTACAATGAGCAGTTCTTC	CASSILGSYNEQFF
TRBJ1-2	.	.	TRBV5-4	TGTGCCAGCAGCTTGGCCAGGGCAGCGAACTATGGCTACACCTTC	CASSLARAANYGYTF
TRBJ1-5	.	TRBD1	TRBV3-1/TRBV3-2	TGTGCCAGCAGCCATCGACAGGGAGGCAATCAGCCCCAGCATTTT	CASSHRQGGNQPQHF
TRBJ2-7	.	TRBD2	TRBV7-9	TGTGCCAGCAGCCCCGGGGGGGCCTACGAGCAGTACTTC	CASSPGGAYEQYF
TRBJ2-1	.	TRBD2	TRBV12-3/TRBV12-4	TGTGCCAGCAGCCATACTAGCGTTGAGCAGTTCTTC	CASSHTSVEQFF
TRBJ2-7	.	.	TRBV21-1	TGTGCCAGCAGCCACCGGGGGTCGGGGGGCGAAACCTACGAGCAGTACTTC	CASSHRGSGGETYEQYF
TRBJ1-2	.	.	TRBV5-3	TGTGCCAGAAGCTTGCAGAACCCTAACTATGGCTACACCTTC	CARSLQNPNYGYTF
TRBJ2-5	.	.	TRBV1	TGCACCAGCAGCCACGCCATAGCGGGGGGCCACCAAGAGACCCAGTACTTC	CTSSHAIAGGHQETQYF
TRBJ1-3	.	.	TRBV4-1	TGCGCCAGCAGCCACAGCGTCCGCAGGGAAAACACCATATATTTT	CASSHSVRRENTIYF
TRBJ1-4	.	.	TRBV10-3	TGTGCCATCAGTGACGACCCCCCAGGCAGTGAAAAACTGTTTTTT	CAISDDPPGSEKLFF
TRBJ2-1	.	.	TRBV7-7	TGTGCCAGCAGCTTACAGGGGTACAATGAGCAGTTCTTC	CASSLQGYNEQFF
TRBJ1-4	.	TRBD1	TRBV9	TGTGCCAGCAGCAGGAGAGGACAGGAACTTAATGAAAAACTGTTTTTT	CASSRRGQELNEKLFF